Presented here are 5 T cell receptor beta chains from one specimen sequenced in a study of T cells after yellow fever vaccination. MiXCR was run by TCRdb on the 5' RACE reads, yielding one entry per CDR3 protein. The sample includes over 150,000 distinct CDR3 sequences, 6.2% of them seen just once. The material sequenced was CD4+ T cells sorted from PBMCs, taken on the day of the first yellow fever vaccination. These receptors came from a man aged 18 to 29 who received the YFV17D yellow fever vaccine.

This clonotype was seen repeatedly, ten times or more. The rearrangement joins TRBV4-2 to TRBJ2-5; a weak D match, TRBD2 (5 bases). With 4 bases removed from V and 7 bases from J, the gap between germline ends came to 19 bases. The CDR3 runs 15 residues. The V gene's germline CDR1 is LGHNA and CDR2 YNFKEQ. The DNA of the CDR3 is TGTGCCAGCAGCCCGCGGGTCTTCGCGCGAGGGACCCAGTACTTC. The encoded protein is CASSPRVFARGTQYF.

This clonotype was seen a handful of times. The chain joins TRBV7-2 to TRBJ1-3; D is possibly TRBD1 (5 bases). CDR3 size: 15 residues. CDR1 SGHTA and CDR2 FQGNSA come from the germline V gene. V was trimmed by 1 base and J by 7 bases, leaving 14 bases between them. This CDR3 reads CASSLVAGWTNTIYF. The CDR3 DNA is TGTGCCAGCAGCTTAGTGGCAGGGTGGACGAACACCATATATTTT.

This clonotype was detected only a few times. The genes are TRBV29-1 and TRBJ1-1; D gene ambiguous. The CDR3 has 13 residues. V gave up 8 bases and J gave up 1 base, with 14 bases separating them. Germline CDR1 reads SQVTM; CDR2 reads ANQGSEA. The CDR3 nucleotides are TGCAGCTACGCGCTAGCTGCGAACACTGAAGCTTTCTTT. Amino acids: CSYALAANTEAFF.

Concerning this clonotype: The junction and the germline gene differ at one end; a read error may be behind it. The genes are TRBV3-1 and TRBJ2-3; 9 positions agree with TRBD1. There are 15 residues in the CDR3. Germline V gene lookup returns CDR1 LGHDT and CDR2 YNNKEL (reference sequence). The CDR3 sequence: CASCQRQGVADTQYF. CDR3 coding DNA: TGTGCCAGCTGCCAACGACAGGGGGTCGCAGATACGCAGTATTTT.

This clonotype was counted ten times or more. The gene calls are TRBV9 and TRBJ1-5; no firm D call. CDR1 SGDLS and CDR2 YYNGEE come from the germline V gene. The CDR3 extends over 13 amino acids. V was shortened by 4 bases and J by 3 bases, with 8 bases between the two germline ends. CDR3 loop: CASSPGNNQPQHF. The DNA of the CDR3 is TGTGCCAGCAGCCCGGGGAACAATCAGCCCCAGCATTTT.